The T cell receptor beta chain described here comes from a study of blood T cell repertoires in COVID-19. Study as a whole: From the United States, Italy and Spain came samples of acute and convalescent COVID-19. Sources were T cells, B-cell-depleted T cells, or PBMCs; the material itself was cDNA or gDNA.

Per the original methods: Researchers report that nucleated cell counts were estimated from reference gene primer amplification. Sequencing used immunoSEQ multiplex PCR; TCRdb keeps in-frame clones, though not all of them. V, J and clone size reflect that table, while D and trimming were determined from the DNA. The sample comprises about 130,000 clones, about 80% of which are singletons, and roughly 35% rests with the top ten. The V gene's germline CDR1 is SGHDN and CDR2 FVKESK. The CDR3 extends over 18 amino acids. V lost 1 base to trimming and J lost 4 bases; unmatched junction nucleotides: 11. The sequence was obtained from a man in his forties or fifties with active or convalescent COVID-19. The V and J genes are TRBV14 and TRBJ2-7, with 12 bases that match TRBD2. The sample taken for sequencing was peripheral blood. CDR3 coding DNA: TGTGCCAGCAGCCAAGCGACTAGCGGGAGAGGGCTAAGATACGAGCAGTACTTC. As protein: CASSQATSGRGLRYEQYF. The full variable domain, with the rest looked up from reference TRBV14 and TRBJ2-7, is EAGVTQFPSHSVIEKGQTVTLRCDPISGHDNLYWYRRVMGKEIKFLLHFVKESKQDESGMPNNRFLAERTGGTYSTLKVQPAELEDSGVYFCASSQATSGRGLRYEQYFGPGTRLTVT.